This T cell receptor (beta chain) was documented in a study of blood T cell repertoires in COVID-19. Study-wide context: Sites in the United States, Italy and Spain provided acute and convalescent COVID-19 samples. Nucleic acid was either cDNA or gDNA, and it came from T cells, B-cell-depleted T cells, or PBMCs.

While infection was still active, Seattle patients were enrolled and then followed longitudinally. TCRdb's table, derived via immunoSEQ multiplex PCR, lists solely in-frame clones and lacks some. Among 390,000 or so clones listed, more than 75% were seen once. The germline V and J ends were trimmed by 10 bases and 4 bases, with 16 bases remaining between them. The CDR3 consists of 13 residues. The germline CDR1 and CDR2 sequences are SNHLY and FYNNEI. The receptor was isolated from a woman aged 25-40 years with COVID-19, enrolled during active disease. The sample taken for sequencing was peripheral blood. This rearrangement joins TRBV2 to TRBJ1-1, with a possible D match to TRBD1 (5 bases). The CDR3 region is CATRGKWSTEAFF. CDR3 DNA sequence: TGTGCCACAAGGGGCAAATGGAGCACTGAAGCTTTCTTT.